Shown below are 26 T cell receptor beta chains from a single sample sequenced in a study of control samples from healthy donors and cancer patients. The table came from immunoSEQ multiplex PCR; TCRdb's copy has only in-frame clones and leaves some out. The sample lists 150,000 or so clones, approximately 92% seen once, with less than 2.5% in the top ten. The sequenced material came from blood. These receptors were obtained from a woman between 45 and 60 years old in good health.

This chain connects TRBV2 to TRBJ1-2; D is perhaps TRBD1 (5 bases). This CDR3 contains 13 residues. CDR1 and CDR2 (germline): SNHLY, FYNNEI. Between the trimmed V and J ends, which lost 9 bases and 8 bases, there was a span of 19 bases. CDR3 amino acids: CASGLKVGGGYTF. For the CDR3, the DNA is TGTGCCAGTGGACTTAAGGTGGGGGGAGGCTACACCTTC.

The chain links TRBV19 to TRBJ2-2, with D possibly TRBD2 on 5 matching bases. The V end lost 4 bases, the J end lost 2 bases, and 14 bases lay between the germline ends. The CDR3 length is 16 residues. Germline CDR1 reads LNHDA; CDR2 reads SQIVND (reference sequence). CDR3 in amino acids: CASSKAGTRNTGELFF. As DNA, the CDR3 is TGTGCCAGTAGTAAGGCGGGTACCAGAAACACCGGGGAGCTGTTTTTT. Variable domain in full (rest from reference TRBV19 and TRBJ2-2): DGGITQSPKYLFRKEGQNVTLSCEQNLNHDAMYWYRQDPGQGLRLIYYSQIVNDFQKGDIAEGYSVSREKKESFPLTVTSAQKNPTAFYLCASSKAGTRNTGELFFGEGSRLTVL.

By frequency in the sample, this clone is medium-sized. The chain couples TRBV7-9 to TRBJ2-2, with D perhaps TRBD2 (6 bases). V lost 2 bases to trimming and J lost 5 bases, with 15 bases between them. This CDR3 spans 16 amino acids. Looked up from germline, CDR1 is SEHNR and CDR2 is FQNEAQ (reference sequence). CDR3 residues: CASSLWGDSWTGELFF. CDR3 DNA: TGTGCCAGCAGCTTATGGGGGGATTCATGGACCGGGGAGCTGTTTTTT. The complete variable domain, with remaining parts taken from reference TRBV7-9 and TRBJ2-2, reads DTGVSQNPRHKITKRGQNVTFRCDPISEHNRLYWYRQTLGQGPEFLTYFQNEAQLEKSRLLSDRFSAERPKGSFSTLEIQRTEQGDSAMYLCASSLWGDSWTGELFFGEGSRLTVL.

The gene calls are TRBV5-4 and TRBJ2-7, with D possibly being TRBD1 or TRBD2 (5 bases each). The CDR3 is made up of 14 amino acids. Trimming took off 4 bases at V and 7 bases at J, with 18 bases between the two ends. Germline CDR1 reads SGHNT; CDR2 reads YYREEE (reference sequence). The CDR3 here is CASSQRGGVGEQYF. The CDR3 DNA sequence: TGTGCCAGCAGCCAGAGGGGTGGGGTAGGGGAGCAGTACTTC.

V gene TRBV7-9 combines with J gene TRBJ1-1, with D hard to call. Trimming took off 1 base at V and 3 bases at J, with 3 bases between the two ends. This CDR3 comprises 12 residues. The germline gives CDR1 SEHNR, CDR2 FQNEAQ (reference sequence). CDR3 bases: TGTGCCAGCAGCTTAGATGACACTGAAGCTTTCTTT. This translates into CASSLDDTEAFF. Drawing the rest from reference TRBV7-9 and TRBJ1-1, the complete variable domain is DTGVSQNPRHKITKRGQNVTFRCDPISEHNRLYWYRQTLGQGPEFLTYFQNEAQLEKSRLLSDRFSAERPKGSFSTLEIQRTEQGDSAMYLCASSLDDTEAFFGQGTRLTVV.

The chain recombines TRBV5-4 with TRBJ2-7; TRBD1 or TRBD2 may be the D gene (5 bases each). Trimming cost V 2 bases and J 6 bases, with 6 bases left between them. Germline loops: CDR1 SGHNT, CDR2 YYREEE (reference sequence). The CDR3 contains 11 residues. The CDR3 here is CASSFGAEQYF. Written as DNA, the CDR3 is TGTGCCAGCAGCTTCGGGGCCGAGCAGTACTTC.

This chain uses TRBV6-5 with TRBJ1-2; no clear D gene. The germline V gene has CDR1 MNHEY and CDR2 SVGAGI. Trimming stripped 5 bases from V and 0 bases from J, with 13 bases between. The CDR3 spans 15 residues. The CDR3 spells CASSPRVLANYGYTF. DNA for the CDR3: TGTGCCAGCAGTCCCCGGGTCCTAGCTAACTATGGCTACACCTTC.

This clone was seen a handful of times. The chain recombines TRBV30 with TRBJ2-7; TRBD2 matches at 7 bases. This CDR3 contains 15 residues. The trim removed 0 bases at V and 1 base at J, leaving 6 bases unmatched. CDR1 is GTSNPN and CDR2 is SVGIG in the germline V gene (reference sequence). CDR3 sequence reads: CAWSVLGGYSYEQYF. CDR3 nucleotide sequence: TGTGCCTGGAGTGTACTGGGAGGGTATTCCTACGAGCAGTACTTC.

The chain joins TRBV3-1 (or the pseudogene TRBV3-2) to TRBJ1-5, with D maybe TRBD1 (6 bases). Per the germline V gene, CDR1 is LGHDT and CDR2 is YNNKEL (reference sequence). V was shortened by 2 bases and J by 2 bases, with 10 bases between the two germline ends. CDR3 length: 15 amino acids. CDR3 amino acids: CASSQMGAGNQPQHF. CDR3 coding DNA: TGTGCCAGCAGCCAAATGGGGGCCGGCAATCAGCCCCAGCATTTT.

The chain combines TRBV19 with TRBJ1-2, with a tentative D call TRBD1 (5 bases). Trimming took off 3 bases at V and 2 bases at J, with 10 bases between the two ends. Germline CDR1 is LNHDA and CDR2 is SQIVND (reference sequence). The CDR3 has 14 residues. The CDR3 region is CASSIASGNYGYTF. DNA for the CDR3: TGTGCCAGTAGTATCGCTTCAGGGAACTATGGCTACACCTTC. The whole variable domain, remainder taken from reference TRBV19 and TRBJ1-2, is DGGITQSPKYLFRKEGQNVTLSCEQNLNHDAMYWYRQDPGQGLRLIYYSQIVNDFQKGDIAEGYSVSREKKESFPLTVTSAQKNPTAFYLCASSIASGNYGYTFGSGTRLTVV.

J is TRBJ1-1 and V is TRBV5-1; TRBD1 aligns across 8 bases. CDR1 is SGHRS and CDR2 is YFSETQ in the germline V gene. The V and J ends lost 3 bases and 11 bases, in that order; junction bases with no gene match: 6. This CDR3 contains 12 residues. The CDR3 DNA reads TGCGCCAGCAGCTACCTGACAGGGGAGGCTTTCTTT. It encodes CASSYLTGEAFF.

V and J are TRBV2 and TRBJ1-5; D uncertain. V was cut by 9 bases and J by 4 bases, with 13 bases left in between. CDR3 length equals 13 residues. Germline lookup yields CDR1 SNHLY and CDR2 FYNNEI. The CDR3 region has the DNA TGTGCCAGTAGATTTTCGGAGAATCAGCCCCAGCATTTT. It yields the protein CASRFSENQPQHF. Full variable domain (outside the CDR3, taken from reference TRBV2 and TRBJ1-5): EPEVTQTPSHQVTQMGQEVILRCVPISNHLYFYWYRQILGQKVEFLVSFYNNEISEKSEIFDDQFSVERPDGSNFTLKIRSTKLEDSAMYFCASRFSENQPQHFGDGTRLSIL.

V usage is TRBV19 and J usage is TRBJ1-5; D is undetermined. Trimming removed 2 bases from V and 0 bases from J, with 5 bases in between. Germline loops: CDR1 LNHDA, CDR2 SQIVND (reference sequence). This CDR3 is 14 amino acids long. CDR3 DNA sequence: TGTGCCAGTAGTATAACTAATAGCAATCAGCCCCAGCATTTT. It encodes CASSITNSNQPQHF.

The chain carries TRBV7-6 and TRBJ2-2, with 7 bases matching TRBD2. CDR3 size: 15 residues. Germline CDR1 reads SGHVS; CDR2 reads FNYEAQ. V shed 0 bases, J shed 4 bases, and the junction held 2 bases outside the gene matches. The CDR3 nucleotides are TGTGCCAGCAGCTTAGCGGGGGGGAGCACCGGGGAGCTGTTTTTT. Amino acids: CASSLAGGSTGELFF.

The CDR3 region has the DNA TGCGCCAGCAGCTTGGAGGTAAATCAGCCCCAGCATTTT. This translates into CASSLEVNQPQHF. The chain employs TRBV5-1 and TRBJ1-5; D remains unclear. Germline CDR1 and CDR2: SGHRS and YFSETQ. There are 13 residues in the CDR3. With 0 bases removed from V and 4 bases from J, the gap between germline ends came to 5 bases.

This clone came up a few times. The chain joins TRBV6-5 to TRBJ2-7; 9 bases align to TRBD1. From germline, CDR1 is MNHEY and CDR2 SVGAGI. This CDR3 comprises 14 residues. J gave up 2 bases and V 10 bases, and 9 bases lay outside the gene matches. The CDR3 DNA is TGTGCCACCTCACTTACAGGGGGCCCCTACGAGCAGTACTTC. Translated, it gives CATSLTGGPYEQYF.

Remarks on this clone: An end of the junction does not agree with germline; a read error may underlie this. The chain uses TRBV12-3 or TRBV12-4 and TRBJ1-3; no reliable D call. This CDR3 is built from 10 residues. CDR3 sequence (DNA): TGTGCCAGCAGTTTGCGGGCGTCAGATTTT. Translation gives CASSLRASDF.

The CDR3 spells CAWSVAGNNSPLHF. CDR3 nucleotide sequence: TGTGCCTGGAGTGTAGCAGGGAACAATTCACCCCTCCACTTT. V and J are TRBV30 and TRBJ1-6; tentative D call: TRBD1 (5 bases). The length of the CDR3 is 14 residues. From germline, CDR1 is GTSNPN and CDR2 SVGIG (reference sequence). Trimming left V 0 bases short and J 7 bases short, with 10 bases between.

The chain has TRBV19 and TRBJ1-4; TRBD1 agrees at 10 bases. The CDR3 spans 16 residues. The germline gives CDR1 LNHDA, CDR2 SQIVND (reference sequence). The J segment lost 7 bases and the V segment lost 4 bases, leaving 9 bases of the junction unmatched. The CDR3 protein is CASSRRQGARGEKLFF. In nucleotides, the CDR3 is TGTGCCAGTAGTAGGAGACAGGGGGCGCGAGGTGAAAAACTGTTTTTT.

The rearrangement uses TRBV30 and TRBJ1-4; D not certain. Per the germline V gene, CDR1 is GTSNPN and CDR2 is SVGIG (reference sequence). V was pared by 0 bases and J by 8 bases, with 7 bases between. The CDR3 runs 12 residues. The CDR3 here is CAWSVGVEKLFF. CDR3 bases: TGTGCCTGGAGTGTCGGGGTCGAAAAACTGTTTTTT.

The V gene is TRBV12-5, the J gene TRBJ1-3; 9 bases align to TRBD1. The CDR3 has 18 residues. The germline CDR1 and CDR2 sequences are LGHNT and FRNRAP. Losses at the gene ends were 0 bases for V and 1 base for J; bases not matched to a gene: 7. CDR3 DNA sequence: TGTGCTAGTGGTTTGGTACTAGGACAGGGGAGTTCTGGAAACACCATATATTTT. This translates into CASGLVLGQGSSGNTIYF.

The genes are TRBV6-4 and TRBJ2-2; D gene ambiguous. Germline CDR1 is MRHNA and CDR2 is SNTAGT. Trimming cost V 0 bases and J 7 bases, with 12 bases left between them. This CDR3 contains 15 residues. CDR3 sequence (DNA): TGTGCCAGCAGTGACTCAGGAAGTTCGGGCGGGGAGCTGTTTTTT. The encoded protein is CASSDSGSSGGELFF.

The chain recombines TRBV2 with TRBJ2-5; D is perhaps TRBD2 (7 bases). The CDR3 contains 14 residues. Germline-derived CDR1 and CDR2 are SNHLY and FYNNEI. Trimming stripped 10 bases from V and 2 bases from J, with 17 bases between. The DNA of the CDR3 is TGTGCCACCCGTCGGGGGGCCCCACAAGAGACCCAGTACTTC. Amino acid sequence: CATRRGAPQETQYF.

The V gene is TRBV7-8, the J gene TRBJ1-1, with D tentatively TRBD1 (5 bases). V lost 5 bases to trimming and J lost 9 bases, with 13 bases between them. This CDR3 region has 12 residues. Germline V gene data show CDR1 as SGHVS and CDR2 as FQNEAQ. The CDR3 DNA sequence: TGTGCCAGCAGCCAAGGGACGGTTAAAGCTTTCTTT. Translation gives CASSQGTVKAFF.

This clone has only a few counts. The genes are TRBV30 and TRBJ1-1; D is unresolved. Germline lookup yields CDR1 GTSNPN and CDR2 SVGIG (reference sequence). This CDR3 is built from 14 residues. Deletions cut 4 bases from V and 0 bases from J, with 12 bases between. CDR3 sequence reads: CAWNGLYMNTEAFF. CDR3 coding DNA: TGTGCCTGGAATGGACTGTACATGAACACTGAAGCTTTCTTT.

CDR3 sequence: CASSPSDYEQYF. CDR3 in DNA: TGTGCCAGCAGCCCCAGTGACTACGAGCAGTACTTC. This chain links TRBV9 with TRBJ2-7; D is ambiguous. Trimming removed 4 bases at V and 3 bases at J, with 8 bases between. Germline CDR1 SGDLS, CDR2 YYNGEE. The CDR3 contains 12 residues.